The 9 T cell receptor beta chains below come from one sample, sequenced in a study of blood T cell repertoires in COVID-19. Repertoires were generated with immunoSEQ multiplex PCR, while TCRdb's copy carries only in-frame clones and drops some. The table includes roughly 180,000 clones, 83% detected once. Input material: PBMCs or T cells enriched from blood (not recorded which). The receptor source for this set is a woman aged 50 to 60 in a cohort exposed to, infected with or recovered from COVID-19 (not recorded which).

CDR3 in amino acids: CASRTTVEYGYTF. CDR3 DNA sequence: TGTGCCAGCAGAACGACTGTGGAGTACGGCTACACCTTC. The chain combines TRBV27 with TRBJ1-2; D remains unclear. Trimming took 6 bases from V and 8 from J, leaving 16 bases between them. The V gene's germline CDR1 is MNHEY and CDR2 SMNVEV (reference sequence). There are 13 residues in the CDR3.

This clone is a singleton in its sample. The V call is TRBV21-1, the J call TRBJ2-5; the D segment call TRBD1 is taken from the table without a DNA check. TRBV21-1 is deemed a pseudogene. The CDR3 runs to 21 residues. In DNA, the CDR3 is TGTGCCAGCAGCAAAAGGGGGAAGAAGGGGACAGGGGATTTTAGTGAGGAGACCCAGTACTTC. It translates to CASSKRGKKGTGDFSEETQYF.

This clone was detected only a few times. Additional DNA sequences in this sample encode the identical CDR3. This rearrangement joins TRBV10-2 to TRBJ1-1; tentatively, D is TRBD1 (5 bases). CDR1 WSHSY and CDR2 SAAADI come from the germline V gene. The CDR3 totals 13 residues. Between the trimmed V and J ends, which lost 0 bases and 4 bases, there was a span of 6 bases. The CDR3 spells CASSESRGTEAFF. Here the CDR3 DNA reads TGCGCCAGCAGTGAGTCTAGGGGCACTGAAGCTTTCTTT.

The chain uses TRBV5-1 and TRBJ2-3, with D possibly being TRBD2 (5 bases). The CDR3 has 18 amino acids. The germline V gene encodes CDR1 SGHRS and CDR2 YFSETQ. The V and J ends lost 4 bases and 0 bases respectively, with 21 bases between them. The chain's CDR3 is CASSGGAAGPSSTDTQYF. The CDR3 region has the DNA TGCGCCAGCAGCGGAGGAGCGGCAGGTCCATCTAGCACAGATACGCAGTATTTT.

This chain links TRBV5-1 with TRBJ1-2; D is undetermined. V was clipped by 0 bases and J by 7 bases, with 16 bases between them. CDR1 SGHRS and CDR2 YFSETQ come from the germline V gene. This CDR3 comprises 15 residues. CDR3 sequence reads: CASSLESDNFFGYTF. The CDR3, as DNA: TGCGCCAGCAGCTTGGAATCAGATAATTTCTTTGGCTACACCTTC. The entire variable domain, with the rest obtained from reference TRBV5-1 and TRBJ1-2, is as follows: KAGVTQTPRYLIKTRGQQVTLSCSPISGHRSVSWYQQTPGQGLQFLFEYFSETQRNKGNFPGRFSGRQFSNSRSEMNVSTLELGDSALYLCASSLESDNFFGYTFGSGTRLTVV.

The chain joins TRBV5-8 to TRBJ2-4; D not certain. Deletions cut 0 bases from V and 10 bases from J, with 11 bases between. The germline V gene encodes CDR1 SGHTS and CDR2 YDEGEE. This CDR3 comprises 13 residues. The CDR3 sequence: CASSLVQDRIQYF. The CDR3 bases are TGTGCCAGCAGCTTGGTCCAGGATAGAATTCAGTACTTC.

The rearrangement links TRBV25-1 to TRBJ2-2; TRBD2 matches 8 bases. The CDR3 extends over 14 amino acids. CDR1 and CDR2 (germline): MGHDK, SYGVNS. Trimming removed 4 bases from V and 8 bases from J; junction bases left unmatched: 6. The CDR3 coding sequence is TGTGCCAGCAGTGCCAGACCGGGAGGGGGGGAGCTGTTTTTT. This translates into CASSARPGGGELFF.

The V and J genes are TRBV7-9 and TRBJ2-3; D is ambiguous. The CDR3 is made up of 12 amino acids. V was clipped by 7 bases and J by 5 bases, with 10 bases between them. Looked up from germline, CDR1 is SEHNR and CDR2 is FQNEAQ (reference sequence). CDR3 sequence reads: CASNKVQDTQYF. The CDR3 bases are TGTGCCAGCAACAAGGTACAAGATACGCAGTATTTT.

The sample holds one count of this clone. This chain joins TRBV3-1 (or the pseudogene TRBV3-2) and TRBJ2-5; 11 bases agree with TRBD2. Germline V gene lookup returns CDR1 LGHDT and CDR2 YNNKEL (reference sequence). The CDR3 spans 14 residues. The J segment lost 2 bases and the V segment lost 4 bases, leaving 0 bases of the junction unmatched. The CDR3 sequence: CASSRLAGQETQYF. The CDR3 DNA reads as TGTGCCAGCAGCCGACTAGCGGGACAAGAGACCCAGTACTTC.